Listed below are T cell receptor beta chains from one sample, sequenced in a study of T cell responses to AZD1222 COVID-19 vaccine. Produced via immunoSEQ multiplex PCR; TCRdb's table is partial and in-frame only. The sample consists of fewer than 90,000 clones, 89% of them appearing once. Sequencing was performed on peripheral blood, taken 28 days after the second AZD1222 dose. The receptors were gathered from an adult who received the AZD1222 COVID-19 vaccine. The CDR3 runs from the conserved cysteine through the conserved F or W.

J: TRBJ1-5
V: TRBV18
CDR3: CASSAKEKRGSNQPQHF

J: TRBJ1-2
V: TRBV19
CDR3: CASSRQGAIHGYTF

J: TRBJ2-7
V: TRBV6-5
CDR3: CASTRGTGNYEQYF

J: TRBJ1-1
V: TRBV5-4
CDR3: CASSALGGGLNTEAFF

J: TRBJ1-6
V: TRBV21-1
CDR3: CASSRREQVPLYNSPLHF

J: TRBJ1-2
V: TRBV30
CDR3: CAWSSALKYGYTF

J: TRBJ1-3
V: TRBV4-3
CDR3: CASSQDDSTGNTIYF

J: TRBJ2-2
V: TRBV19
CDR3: CASRLDTLTGELFF

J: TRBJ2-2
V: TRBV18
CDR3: CASSSQSARNTGELFF

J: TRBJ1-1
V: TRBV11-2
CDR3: CASSQAGGQNTEAFF

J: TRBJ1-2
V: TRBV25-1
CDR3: CASSASGIPNYGYTF

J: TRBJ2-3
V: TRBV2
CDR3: CASYKSGGRTDTQYF

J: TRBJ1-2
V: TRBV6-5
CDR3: CASSYSRKNYGYTF

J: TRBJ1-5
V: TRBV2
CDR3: CASSLGGVYSNQPQHF

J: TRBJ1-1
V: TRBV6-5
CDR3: CASSYDRRGLTEAFF

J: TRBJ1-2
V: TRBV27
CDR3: CASSLFGQGYSYYTF

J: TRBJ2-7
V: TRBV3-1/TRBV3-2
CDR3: CASSPRPDSYEQYF

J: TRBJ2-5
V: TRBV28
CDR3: CASRRLAGGQETQYF

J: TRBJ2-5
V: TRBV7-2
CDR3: CASSLAGGLETQYF

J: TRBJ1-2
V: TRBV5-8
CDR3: CATSGHRDYGYTF

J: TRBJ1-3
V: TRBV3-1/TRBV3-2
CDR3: CASSQVDGTASSGNTIYF

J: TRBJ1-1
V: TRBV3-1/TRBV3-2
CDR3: CASTGHLNTEAFF

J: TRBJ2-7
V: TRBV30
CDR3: CACPKGGERDEQYF

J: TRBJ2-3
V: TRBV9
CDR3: CASSVGTRSTDTQYF

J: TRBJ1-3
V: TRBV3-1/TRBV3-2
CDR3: CASSHNQKGDTIYF

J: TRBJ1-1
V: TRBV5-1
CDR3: CASSLGSGTEAFF

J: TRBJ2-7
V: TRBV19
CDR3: CASSIDSQGAPYEQYF

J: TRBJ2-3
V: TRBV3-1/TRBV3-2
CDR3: CASSQETGGTDTQYF

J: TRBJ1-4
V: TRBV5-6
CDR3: CASSLFDGTALANEKLFF

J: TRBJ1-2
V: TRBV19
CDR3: CASSPPWTGGYGYTF

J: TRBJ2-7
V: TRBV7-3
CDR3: CASSSSQGPYEQYF

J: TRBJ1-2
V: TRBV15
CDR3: CATSRGGTGNYGYTF

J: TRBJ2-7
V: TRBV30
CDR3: CAWEKGAGLEQYF

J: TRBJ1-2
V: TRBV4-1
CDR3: CASSQGQGVGGYTF

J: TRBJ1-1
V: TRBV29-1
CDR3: CSVRAGQGPTEAFF

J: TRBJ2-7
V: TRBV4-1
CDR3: CASSQDYLAGQGWQYF

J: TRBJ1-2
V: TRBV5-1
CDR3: CASSRGQETNYGYTF

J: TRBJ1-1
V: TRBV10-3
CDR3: CAISRTEMNTEAFF

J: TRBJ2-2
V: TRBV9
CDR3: CASSVVEWGTGELFF